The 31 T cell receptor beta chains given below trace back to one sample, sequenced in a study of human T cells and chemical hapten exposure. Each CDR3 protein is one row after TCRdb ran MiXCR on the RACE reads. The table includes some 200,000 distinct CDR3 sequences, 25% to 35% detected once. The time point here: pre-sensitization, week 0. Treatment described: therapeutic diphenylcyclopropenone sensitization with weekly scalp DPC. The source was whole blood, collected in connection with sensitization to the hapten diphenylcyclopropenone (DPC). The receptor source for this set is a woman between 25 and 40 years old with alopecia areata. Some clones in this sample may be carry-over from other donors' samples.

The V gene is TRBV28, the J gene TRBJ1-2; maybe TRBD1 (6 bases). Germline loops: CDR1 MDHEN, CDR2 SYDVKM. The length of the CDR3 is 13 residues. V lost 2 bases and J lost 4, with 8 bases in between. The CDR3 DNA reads TGTGCCAGCAGTTTAGGGACACCCTATGGCTACACCTTC. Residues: CASSLGTPYGYTF.

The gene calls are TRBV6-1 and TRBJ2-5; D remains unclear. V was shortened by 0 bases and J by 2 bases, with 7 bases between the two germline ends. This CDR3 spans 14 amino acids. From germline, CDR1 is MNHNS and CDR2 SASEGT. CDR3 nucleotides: TGTGCCAGCAGTGAAGCCGGGCTTCAAGAGACCCAGTACTTC. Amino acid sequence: CASSEAGLQETQYF.

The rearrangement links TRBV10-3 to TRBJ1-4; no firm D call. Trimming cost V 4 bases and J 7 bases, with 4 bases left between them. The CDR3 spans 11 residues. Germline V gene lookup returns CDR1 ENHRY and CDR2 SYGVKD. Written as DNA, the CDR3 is TGTGCCATCAGTGCGGGTGAAAAACTGTTTTTT. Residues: CAISAGEKLFF.

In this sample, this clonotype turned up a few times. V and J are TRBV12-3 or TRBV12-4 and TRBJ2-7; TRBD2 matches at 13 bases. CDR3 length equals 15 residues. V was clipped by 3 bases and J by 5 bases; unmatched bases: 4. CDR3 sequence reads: CASSFRTSGSNEQYF. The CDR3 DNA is TGTGCCAGCAGTTTTCGGACTAGCGGGAGCAACGAGCAGTACTTC.

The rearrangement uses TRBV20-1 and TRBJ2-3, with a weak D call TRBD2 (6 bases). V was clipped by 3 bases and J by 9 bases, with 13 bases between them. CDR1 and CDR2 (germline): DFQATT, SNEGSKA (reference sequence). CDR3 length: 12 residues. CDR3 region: CSASGPGGTQYF. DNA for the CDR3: TGCAGTGCTAGCGGGCCTGGGGGGACGCAGTATTTT.

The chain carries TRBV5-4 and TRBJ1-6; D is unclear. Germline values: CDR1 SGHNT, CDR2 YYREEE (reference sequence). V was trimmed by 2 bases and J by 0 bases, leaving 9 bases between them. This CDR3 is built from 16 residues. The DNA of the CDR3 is TGTGCCAGCAGCTTAGGCGGAAACTCCTATAATTCACCCCTCCACTTT. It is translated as CASSLGGNSYNSPLHF.

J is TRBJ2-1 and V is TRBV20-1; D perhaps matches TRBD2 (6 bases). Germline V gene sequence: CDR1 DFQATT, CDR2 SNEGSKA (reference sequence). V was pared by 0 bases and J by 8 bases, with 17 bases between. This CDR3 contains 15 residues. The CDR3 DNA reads TGCAGTGCTAGAGATTTATTGGGGGGATACTATGAGCAGTTCTTC. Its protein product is CSARDLLGGYYEQFF.

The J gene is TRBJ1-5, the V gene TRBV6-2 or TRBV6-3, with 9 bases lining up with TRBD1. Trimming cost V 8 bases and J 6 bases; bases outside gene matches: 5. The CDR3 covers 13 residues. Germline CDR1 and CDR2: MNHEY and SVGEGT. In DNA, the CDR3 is TGTGCCAGCCAGGACAGGGGTATTCAGCCCCAGCATTTT. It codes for CASQDRGIQPQHF.

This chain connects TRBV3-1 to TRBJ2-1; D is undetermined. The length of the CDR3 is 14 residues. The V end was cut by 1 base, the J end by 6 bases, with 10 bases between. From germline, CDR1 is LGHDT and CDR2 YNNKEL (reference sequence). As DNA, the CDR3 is TGTGCCAGCAGCCAAGGGTTGGCGCCCAATGAGCAGTTCTTC. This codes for CASSQGLAPNEQFF.

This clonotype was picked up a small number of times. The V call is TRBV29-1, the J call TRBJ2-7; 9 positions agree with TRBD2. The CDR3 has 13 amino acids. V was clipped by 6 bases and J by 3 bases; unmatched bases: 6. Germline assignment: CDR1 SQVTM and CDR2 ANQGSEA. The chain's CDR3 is CSVQGRGGYEQYF. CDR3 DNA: TGCAGCGTCCAAGGGCGGGGGGGCTACGAGCAGTACTTC.

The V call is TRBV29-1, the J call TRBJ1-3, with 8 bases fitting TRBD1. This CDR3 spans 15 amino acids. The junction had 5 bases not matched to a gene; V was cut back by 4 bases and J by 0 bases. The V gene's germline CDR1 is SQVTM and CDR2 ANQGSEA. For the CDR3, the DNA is TGCAGCGTTGTGACAGGGGCGAACTCTGGAAACACCATATATTTT. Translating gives CSVVTGANSGNTIYF.

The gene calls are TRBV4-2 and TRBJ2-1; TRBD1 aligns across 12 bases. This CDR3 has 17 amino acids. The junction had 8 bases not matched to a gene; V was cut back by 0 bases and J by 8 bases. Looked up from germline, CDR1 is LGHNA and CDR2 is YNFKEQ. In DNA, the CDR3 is TGTGCCAGCAGCCAAGATCCGGGACAGGGGGCCGGGGATGAGCAGTTCTTC. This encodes CASSQDPGQGAGDEQFF.

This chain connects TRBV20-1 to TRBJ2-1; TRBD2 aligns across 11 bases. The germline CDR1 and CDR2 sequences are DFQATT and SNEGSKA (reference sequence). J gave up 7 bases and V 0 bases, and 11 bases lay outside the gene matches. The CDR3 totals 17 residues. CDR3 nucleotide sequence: TGCAGTGCTAGAGATCAGAGGCTAGCGGGAGGTCGGAATGAGCAGTTCTTC. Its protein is CSARDQRLAGGRNEQFF.

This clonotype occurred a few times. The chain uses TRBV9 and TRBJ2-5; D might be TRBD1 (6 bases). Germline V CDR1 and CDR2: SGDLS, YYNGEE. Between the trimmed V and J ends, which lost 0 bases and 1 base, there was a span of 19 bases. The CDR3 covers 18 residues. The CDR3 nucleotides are TGTGCCAGCAGCGTAGGGGGGCGAATAGGGGTCCTCCAAGAGACCCAGTACTTC. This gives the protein CASSVGGRIGVLQETQYF.

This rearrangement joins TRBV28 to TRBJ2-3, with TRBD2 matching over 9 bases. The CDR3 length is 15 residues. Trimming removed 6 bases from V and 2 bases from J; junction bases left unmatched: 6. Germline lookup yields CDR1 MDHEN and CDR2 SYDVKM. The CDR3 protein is CASSSSGDNTDTQYF. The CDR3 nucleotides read TGTGCCAGCAGCTCTAGCGGGGACAACACAGATACGCAGTATTTT.

The CDR3 region has the DNA TGCAGCGGGTGGACAGGGAACGAGCAGTACTTC. Amino acids: CSGWTGNEQYF. This chain joins TRBV29-1 and TRBJ2-7; 8 positions match TRBD1. The CDR3 sequence is 11 residues long. The junction had 4 bases not matched to a gene; V was cut back by 7 bases and J by 5 bases. Germline V gene sequence: CDR1 SQVTM, CDR2 ANQGSEA.

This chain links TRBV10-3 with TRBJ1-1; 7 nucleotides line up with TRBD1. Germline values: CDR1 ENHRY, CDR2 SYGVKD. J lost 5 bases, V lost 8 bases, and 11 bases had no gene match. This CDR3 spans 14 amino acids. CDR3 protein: CAIGKEGAQTEAFF. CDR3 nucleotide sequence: TGTGCCATCGGGAAAGAGGGGGCGCAGACTGAAGCTTTCTTT.

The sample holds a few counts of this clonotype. The CDR3 reads CSVALLSYNEQFF. The CDR3 DNA sequence: TGCAGCGTTGCACTTCTCTCCTACAATGAGCAGTTCTTC. The rearrangement links TRBV29-1 to TRBJ2-1, with no clear D. Germline loops: CDR1 SQVTM, CDR2 ANQGSEA. The CDR3 consists of 13 residues. V lost 4 bases to trimming and J lost 0 bases, with 7 bases between them.

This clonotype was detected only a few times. This CDR3 is CASSLTPGELFF. CDR3 DNA sequence: TGTGCCAGCAGCTTAACACCCGGGGAGCTGTTTTTT. The J gene is TRBJ2-2, the V gene TRBV7-2; the D is unclear. Trimming removed 2 bases from V and 6 bases from J, with 4 bases in between. This CDR3 region has 12 residues. CDR1 and CDR2 (germline): SGHTA, FQGNSA.

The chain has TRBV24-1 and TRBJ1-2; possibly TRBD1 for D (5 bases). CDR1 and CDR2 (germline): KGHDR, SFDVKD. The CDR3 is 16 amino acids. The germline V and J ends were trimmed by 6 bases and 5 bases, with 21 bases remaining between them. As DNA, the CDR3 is TGTGCCACCAGTAATTCCGCCACCCCTGGGGGTTATGGCTACACCTTC. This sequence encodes CATSNSATPGGYGYTF.

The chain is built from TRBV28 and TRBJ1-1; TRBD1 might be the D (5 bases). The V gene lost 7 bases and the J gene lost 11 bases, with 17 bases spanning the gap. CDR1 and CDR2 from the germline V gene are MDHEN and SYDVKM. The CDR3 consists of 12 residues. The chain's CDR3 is CASTSGTVTAFF. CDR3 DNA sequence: TGTGCCAGCACCTCCGGGACGGTGACGGCTTTCTTT.

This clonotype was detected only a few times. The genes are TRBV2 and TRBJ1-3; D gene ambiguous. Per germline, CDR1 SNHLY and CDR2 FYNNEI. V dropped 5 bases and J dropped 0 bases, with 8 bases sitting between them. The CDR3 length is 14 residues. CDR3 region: CASSIGGSGNTIYF. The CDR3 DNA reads TGTGCCAGCAGTATCGGTGGCTCTGGAAACACCATATATTTT.

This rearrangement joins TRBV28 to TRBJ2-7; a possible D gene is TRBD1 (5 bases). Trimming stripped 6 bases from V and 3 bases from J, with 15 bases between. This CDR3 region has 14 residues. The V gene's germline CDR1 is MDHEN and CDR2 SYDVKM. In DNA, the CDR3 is TGTGCCAGCAGCCCCGCTGGGGCTGGCTACGAGCAGTACTTC. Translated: CASSPAGAGYEQYF.

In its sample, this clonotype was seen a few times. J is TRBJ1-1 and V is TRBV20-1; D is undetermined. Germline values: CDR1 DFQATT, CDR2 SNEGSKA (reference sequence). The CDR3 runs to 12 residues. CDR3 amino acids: CSARTGNTEAFF. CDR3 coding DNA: TGCAGCGCACGGACGGGGAACACTGAAGCTTTCTTT.

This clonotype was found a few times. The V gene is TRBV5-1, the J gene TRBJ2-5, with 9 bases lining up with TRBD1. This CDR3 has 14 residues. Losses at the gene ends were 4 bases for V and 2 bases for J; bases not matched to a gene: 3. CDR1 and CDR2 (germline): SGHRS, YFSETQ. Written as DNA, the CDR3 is TGCGCCAGCAGCGTAGGACAGGGGCAAGAGACCCAGTACTTC. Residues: CASSVGQGQETQYF.

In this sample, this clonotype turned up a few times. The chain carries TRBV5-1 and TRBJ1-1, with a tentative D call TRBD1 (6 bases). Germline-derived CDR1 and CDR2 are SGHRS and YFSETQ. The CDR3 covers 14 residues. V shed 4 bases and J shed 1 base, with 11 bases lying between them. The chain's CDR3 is CASSPSGQNTEAFF. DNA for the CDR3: TGCGCCAGCAGCCCATCGGGACAGAACACTGAAGCTTTCTTT.

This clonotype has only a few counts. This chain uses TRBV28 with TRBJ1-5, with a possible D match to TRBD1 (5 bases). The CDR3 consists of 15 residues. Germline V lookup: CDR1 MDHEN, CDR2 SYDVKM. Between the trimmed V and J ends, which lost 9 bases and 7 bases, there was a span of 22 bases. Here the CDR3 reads CASYMIRGKGQPQHF. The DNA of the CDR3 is TGTGCCAGTTATATGATTAGGGGTAAGGGACAGCCCCAGCATTTT.

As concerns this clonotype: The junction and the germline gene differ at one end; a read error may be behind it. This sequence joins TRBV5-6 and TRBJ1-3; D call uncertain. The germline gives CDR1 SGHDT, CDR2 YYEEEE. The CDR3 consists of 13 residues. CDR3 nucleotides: TGTGTCAGCAGCTTGATGAAGGGAAACACCATATATTTT. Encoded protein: CVSSLMKGNTIYF.

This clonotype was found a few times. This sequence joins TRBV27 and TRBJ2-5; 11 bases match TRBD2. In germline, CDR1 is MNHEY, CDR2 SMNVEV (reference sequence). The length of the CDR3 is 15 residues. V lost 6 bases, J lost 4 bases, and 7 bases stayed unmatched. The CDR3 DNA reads TGTGCCAGCAGACATAGCGGGAGGGGGGCAGAGACCCAGTACTTC. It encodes CASRHSGRGAETQYF.

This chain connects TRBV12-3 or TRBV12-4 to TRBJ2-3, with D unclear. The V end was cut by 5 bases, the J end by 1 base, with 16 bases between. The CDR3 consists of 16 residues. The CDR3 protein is CASSQFIGGGTDTQYF. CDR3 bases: TGTGCCAGCAGTCAATTTATCGGTGGGGGCACAGATACGCAGTATTTT.

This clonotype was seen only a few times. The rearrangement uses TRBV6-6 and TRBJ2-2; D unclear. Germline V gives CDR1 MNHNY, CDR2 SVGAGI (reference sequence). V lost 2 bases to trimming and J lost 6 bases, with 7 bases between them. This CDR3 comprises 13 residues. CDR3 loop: CASSYPTPGELFF. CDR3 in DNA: TGTGCCAGCAGTTACCCAACCCCCGGGGAGCTGTTTTTT.